This TCR beta chain stems from a study of technical replicates of blood from a handful of donors. Trimming cost V 3 bases and J 2 bases, with 12 bases left between them. Germline V CDR1 and CDR2: SGHAT, FQNNGV. The CDR3 consists of 15 residues. Sequencing was performed with immunoSEQ multiplex PCR; in TCRdb, only in-frame clones are kept and a portion is missing. Found here are 75,000 to 80,000 clones, roughly 94% of them singletons; the top ten hold approximately 0.4%. The chain combines TRBV11-2 with TRBJ2-3; perhaps TRBD2 as D (6 bases). Sequencing was performed on T cells isolated from PBMCs. The sequence was collected from a human donor in good health. DNA of the CDR3: TGTGCCAGCAGCTTTAGCGGAAAGACCACAGATACGCAGTATTTT. Residues: CASSFSGKTTDTQYF.